Listed here are 11 T cell receptor beta chains from one sample, sequenced in a study of cytomegalovirus exposure and HLA in healthy donors. Use of 60 Vbeta and 13 Jbeta primers characterized the PCR. Repertoires were generated with immunoSEQ multiplex PCR, while TCRdb's copy carries only in-frame clones and drops some. Of roughly 100,000 clones listed, roughly 80% are singletons. Material: PBMCs. The receptors were sampled from a man aged 40-49 years in good health and CMV-seronegative.

This chain joins TRBV6-1 and TRBJ1-5; D unresolved. V dropped 11 bases and J dropped 7 bases, with 15 bases sitting between them. Germline V gene data show CDR1 as MNHNS and CDR2 as SASEGT. CDR3 size: 12 residues. CDR3 in DNA: TGTGCCGTTAGATTGGGAGAGCAGCCCCAGCATTTT. Protein product: CAVRLGEQPQHF.

A few counts support this clone. The chain carries TRBV5-1 and TRBJ1-1; D is unclear. The CDR3 loop spans 14 amino acids. V lost 4 bases to trimming and J lost 3 bases, with 13 bases between them. CDR1 SGHRS and CDR2 YFSETQ come from the germline V gene. The CDR3 is CASSGRELDTEAFF. The CDR3, as DNA: TGCGCCAGCAGCGGGAGGGAGTTGGACACTGAAGCTTTCTTT. The complete variable domain, with remaining parts taken from reference TRBV5-1 and TRBJ1-1, reads KAGVTQTPRYLIKTRGQQVTLSCSPISGHRSVSWYQQTPGQGLQFLFEYFSETQRNKGNFPGRFSGRQFSNSRSEMNVSTLELGDSALYLCASSGRELDTEAFFGQGTRLTVV.

CDR3 nucleotide sequence: TGTGCCAGCGCCCCCGGGTCCTTTAGCTCCTACGAGCAGTACTTC. Translation gives CASAPGSFSSYEQYF. V is TRBV7-8 and J is TRBJ2-7; unclear D gene. V dropped 8 bases and J dropped 0 bases, with 17 bases sitting between them. CDR1 is SGHVS and CDR2 is FQNEAQ in the germline V gene. This CDR3 has 15 amino acids. The full variable domain, with the rest looked up from reference TRBV7-8 and TRBJ2-7, is GAGVSQSPRYKVAKRGQDVALRCDPISGHVSLFWYQQALGQGPEFLTYFQNEAQLDKSGLPSDRFFAERPEGSVSTLKIQRTQQEDSAVYLCASAPGSFSSYEQYFGPGTRLTVT.

This clone was observed a few times. This sequence joins TRBV10-3 and TRBJ2-1, with D maybe TRBD1 (5 bases). Germline V CDR1 and CDR2: ENHRY, SYGVKD. CDR3 size: 13 residues. The germline V and J ends were trimmed by 3 bases and 5 bases, with 8 bases remaining between them. The CDR3 loop is CAISEKGNNEQFF. In DNA, the CDR3 is TGTGCCATCAGTGAAAAGGGGAACAATGAGCAGTTCTTC.

The J gene is TRBJ2-1, the V gene TRBV9; tentative D call: TRBD2 (6 bases). Trimming pared 3 bases from V and 3 bases from J, leaving 13 bases between. The CDR3 consists of 15 residues. Germline values: CDR1 SGDLS, CDR2 YYNGEE. The CDR3 spells CASSAGTGDYNEQFF. CDR3 DNA sequence: TGTGCCAGCAGCGCCGGGACTGGCGACTACAATGAGCAGTTCTTC. The whole variable domain, filled in from reference TRBV9 and TRBJ2-1, reads DSGVTQTPKHLITATGQRVTLRCSPRSGDLSVYWYQQSLDQGLQFLIQYYNGEERAKGNILERFSAQQFPDLHSELNLSSLELGDSALYFCASSAGTGDYNEQFFGPGTRLTVL.

This rearrangement joins TRBV9 to TRBJ2-1; D perhaps matches TRBD1 (8 bases). With 0 bases removed from V and 3 bases from J, the gap between germline ends came to 19 bases. The CDR3 sequence is 18 residues long. Germline V CDR1 and CDR2: SGDLS, YYNGEE. This CDR3 reads CASSVGRGQGAFYNEQFF. CDR3 in DNA: TGTGCCAGCAGCGTAGGGCGGGGGCAGGGGGCCTTCTACAATGAGCAGTTCTTC.

V usage is TRBV5-1 and J usage is TRBJ1-4, with D possibly matching TRBD1 (5 bases). This CDR3 is 14 amino acids long. Germline values: CDR1 SGHRS, CDR2 YFSETQ. Trimming left V 6 bases short and J 8 bases short, with 17 bases between. The CDR3 loop is CASTVSAPGEKLFF. The CDR3 DNA follows: TGCGCCAGCACCGTCTCAGCACCAGGGGAAAAACTGTTTTTT.

The table lists this clone with a count of one. The J gene is TRBJ2-1, the V gene TRBV7-8, with TRBD1 matching over 12 bases. The V segment lost 5 bases and the J segment 6 bases; nucleotides outside the gene matches: 5. Germline CDR1 reads SGHVS; CDR2 reads FQNEAQ. This CDR3 comprises 15 residues. In nucleotides, the CDR3 is TGTGCCAGCAGCCCCCGGGACAGGGGGCCCAATGAGCAGTTCTTC. It encodes CASSPRDRGPNEQFF. The variable domain in full, with the rest retrieved from reference TRBV7-8 and TRBJ2-1, is GAGVSQSPRYKVAKRGQDVALRCDPISGHVSLFWYQQALGQGPEFLTYFQNEAQLDKSGLPSDRFFAERPEGSVSTLKIQRTQQEDSAVYLCASSPRDRGPNEQFFGPGTRLTVL.

V and J are TRBV6-1 and TRBJ2-7; TRBD1 agrees at 8 bases. Germline CDR1 is MNHNS and CDR2 is SASEGT. This CDR3 comprises 13 residues. The ends lost 6 bases at V and 2 bases at J; junction bases unmatched: 3. The CDR3 loop reads CASRQGQAYEQYF. Here the CDR3 DNA reads TGTGCCAGCAGACAGGGACAGGCCTACGAGCAGTACTTC.

This chain uses TRBV30 with TRBJ1-1; TRBD1 matches at 7 bases. The V segment lost 5 bases and the J segment 3 bases; nucleotides outside the gene matches: 0. The CDR3 extends over 11 amino acids. Germline V gene data show CDR1 as GTSNPN and CDR2 as SVGIG (reference sequence). CDR3 DNA sequence: TGTGCCTGGGACAGGGACACTGAAGCTTTCTTT. Its protein is CAWDRDTEAFF.

V is TRBV7-9 and J is TRBJ2-5, with 10 bases identical to TRBD1. This CDR3 is 16 amino acids long. Germline V gene lookup returns CDR1 SEHNR and CDR2 FQNEAQ (reference sequence). V was clipped by 3 bases and J by 1 base; unmatched bases: 5. The CDR3: CASSFEDRGGQETQYF. CDR3 DNA sequence: TGTGCCAGCAGCTTTGAGGACAGGGGGGGCCAAGAGACCCAGTACTTC.